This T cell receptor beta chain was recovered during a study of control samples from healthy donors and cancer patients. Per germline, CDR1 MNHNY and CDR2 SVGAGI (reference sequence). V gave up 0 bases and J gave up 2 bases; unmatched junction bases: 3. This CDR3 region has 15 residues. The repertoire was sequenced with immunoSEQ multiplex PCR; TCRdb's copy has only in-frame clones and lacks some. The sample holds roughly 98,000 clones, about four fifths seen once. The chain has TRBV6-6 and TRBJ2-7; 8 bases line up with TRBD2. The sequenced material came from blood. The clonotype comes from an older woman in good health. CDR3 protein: CASSYSMRGAYEQYF. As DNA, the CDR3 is TGTGCCAGCAGTTACTCTATGCGGGGGGCCTACGAGCAGTACTTC.